This section outlines one TCR beta chain sequence together with its context. Other nucleotide sequences from this sample produce the same CDR3. How the authors handled the data: Amplification of reference gene primers was used by the study to estimate nucleated cell counts. The data were produced by immunoSEQ multiplex PCR, yet TCRdb's version contains in-frame clones alone and is incomplete. Clonal size and the V and J genes are those of that table, whereas D and trimming came from the DNA. This table has approximately 200,000 clones, about 86% appearing once. This record belongs to a study of blood T cell repertoires in COVID-19. Study-wide context: Italy, Spain and the United States were the sources of the convalescent and acute COVID-19 samples. T cells, B-cell-depleted T cells, or PBMCs supplied cDNA or gDNA.

This CDR3 has 15 amino acids. V was pared by 1 base and J by 4 bases, with 2 bases of the junction left unmatched. Per the germline V gene, CDR1 is SGHAT and CDR2 is FQNNGV. This sequence originates from a woman in her 30s who had recovered from COVID-19. The chain couples TRBV11-2 to TRBJ2-7; 12 bases match TRBD2. The specimen sequenced was peripheral blood. The CDR3 loop is CASSLGLAGGYEQYF. In DNA form, the CDR3 reads TGTGCCAGCAGCTTAGGTCTAGCGGGAGGGTACGAGCAGTACTTC.